The 9 T cell receptor beta chains presented below share a single source sample, sequenced in a study of OX40 agonist ivuxolimab in advanced cancers. Sequencing was performed with immunoSEQ multiplex PCR; in TCRdb, only in-frame clones are kept and a portion is missing. The profile shows over 65,000 clones, approximately 86% of them singletons. The sample here was CD4+ or CD8+ T cells sorted from blood, taken in a trial of the OX40 agonist ivuxolimab. The receptors were gathered from an adult with an advanced solid tumor such as melanoma, head and neck, liver or kidney cancer.

The chain links TRBV18 to TRBJ1-5; D is undetermined. Germline V lookup: CDR1 KGHSH, CDR2 LQKENI. Trimming took 5 bases from V and 0 from J, leaving 5 bases between them. This CDR3 comprises 13 residues. CDR3: CASSEHSNQPQHF. CDR3 coding DNA: TGTGCCAGCTCAGAACATAGCAATCAGCCCCAGCATTTT.

Remarks on this clone: The junction does not match germline at one end; this may be a read error. The J gene is TRBJ2-1, the V gene TRBV7-7, with 7 positions matching TRBD1. This CDR3 is 14 amino acids long. The germline CDR1 and CDR2 sequences are SSHAT and FNYEAQ (reference sequence). The CDR3 DNA sequence: TGTGCTAGCAGCCCAGGACAGGACTACAATGAGCAGTTCTTC. Its translation: CASSPGQDYNEQFF.

The V call is TRBV30, the J call TRBJ2-7; 7 positions agree with TRBD2. Germline V gene lookup returns CDR1 GTSNPN and CDR2 SVGIG (reference sequence). The ends lost 2 bases at V and 6 bases at J; junction bases unmatched: 13. CDR3 size: 15 residues. The CDR3 DNA reads TGTGCCTGGAGTCTTGGACTAGTTTTCGGTGCCGAGCAGTACTTC. The encoded protein is CAWSLGLVFGAEQYF.

V usage is TRBV7-9 and J usage is TRBJ2-6, with a possible D match to TRBD2 (5 bases). The ends were cut back, 5 bases at V and 2 bases at J, with 16 bases in the middle. The CDR3 contains 17 residues. From germline, CDR1 is SEHNR and CDR2 FQNEAQ (reference sequence). CDR3 protein: CASSQRSLGAGANVLTF. The CDR3 DNA is TGTGCCAGCAGCCAACGGTCGCTGGGAGCTGGGGCCAACGTCCTGACTTTC.

J is TRBJ2-5 and V is TRBV7-9, with D maybe TRBD2 (6 bases). CDR1 and CDR2 from the germline V gene are SEHNR and FQNEAQ (reference sequence). The CDR3 extends over 12 amino acids. Deletions cut 3 bases from V and 10 bases from J, with 12 bases between. The CDR3 is CASSLSLGGQYF. The DNA of the CDR3 is TGTGCCAGCAGCTTGTCCTTGGGAGGCCAGTACTTC.

A remark on this clone: A junction end diverges from the germline sequence, so it may reflect a read error. This chain uses TRBV5-1 with TRBJ2-7, with a tentative D call TRBD1 (5 bases). Germline CDR1 SGHRS, CDR2 YFSETQ. The CDR3 has 16 residues. CDR3 DNA sequence: TGCGTCAGCAGTTTTACGGACAACAACCCCCCCTACGAGCAGTACTTC. It specifies CVSSFTDNNPPYEQYF.

The V and J genes are TRBV5-1 and TRBJ1-4; D gene ambiguous. CDR1 is SGHRS, CDR2 YFSETQ, per germline. The CDR3 is 14 amino acids. V lost 5 bases and J 4 bases, leaving 12 bases between the germline ends. The CDR3 loop is CASRSLVDNEKLFF. The CDR3 DNA reads as TGCGCCAGCAGATCACTAGTGGATAATGAAAAACTGTTTTTT.

The chain uses TRBV4-1 and TRBJ2-1; TRBD2 matches 12 bases. CDR3 length: 19 amino acids. The germline V gene encodes CDR1 MGHRA and CDR2 YSYEKL. V was clipped by 4 bases and J by 6 bases; unmatched bases: 16. CDR3 nucleotide sequence: TGCGCCAGCAGCCCACGCGGGCTAGCGGGGGGGCGGCCCATCAATGAGCAGTTCTTC. The encoded protein is CASSPRGLAGGRPINEQFF.

The chain employs TRBV28 and TRBJ1-2; 8 bases line up with TRBD1. With V trimmed by 2 bases and J by 4 bases, 6 bases remained unmatched. Germline CDR1 and CDR2: MDHEN and SYDVKM. The length of the CDR3 is 15 residues. CDR3 DNA: TGTGCCAGCAGTTTAGGGACAGGACCCTCCTATGGCTACACCTTC. Protein product: CASSLGTGPSYGYTF.